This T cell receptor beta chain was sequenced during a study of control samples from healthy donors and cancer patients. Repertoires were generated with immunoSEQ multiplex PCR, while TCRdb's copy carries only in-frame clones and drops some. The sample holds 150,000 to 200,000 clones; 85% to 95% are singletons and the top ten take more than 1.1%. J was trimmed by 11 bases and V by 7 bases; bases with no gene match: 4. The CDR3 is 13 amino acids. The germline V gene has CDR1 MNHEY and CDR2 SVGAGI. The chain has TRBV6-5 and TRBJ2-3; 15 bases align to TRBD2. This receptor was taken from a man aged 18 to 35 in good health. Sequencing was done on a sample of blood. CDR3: CASNGLAGGVQYF. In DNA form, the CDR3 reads TGTGCCAGCAACGGACTAGCGGGGGGGGTGCAGTATTTT.